This T cell receptor beta chain was captured in a study of blood T cell repertoires in COVID-19. Study-level information: The samples span acute and convalescent COVID-19 from the United States, Italy and Spain. PBMCs, B-cell-depleted T cells, or T cells provided the cDNA or gDNA that made up the material.

Clones were read by immunoSEQ multiplex PCR, and TCRdb kept only the in-frame ones, dropping some. The repertoire holds roughly 150,000 clones, with approximately 77% as singletons. The V end was cut by 2 bases, the J end by 0 bases, with 9 bases between. The CDR3 covers 14 residues. Germline V gene lookup returns CDR1 SGHRS and CDR2 YFSETQ. Material for sequencing was peripheral blood. V is TRBV5-1 and J is TRBJ2-7; no firm D call. This TCR derives from an elderly woman with active or convalescent COVID-19. The CDR3 nucleotides are TGCGCCAGCAGCTTAGTGGGCGCCTCCTACGAGCAGTACTTC. As protein: CASSLVGASYEQYF.